Following are 32 T cell receptor beta chains from one sample sequenced in a study of blood T cell repertoires in COVID-19. Produced via immunoSEQ multiplex PCR; TCRdb's table is partial and in-frame only. This sample has around 72,000 clones, with approximately 88% found just once. Sequencing input: peripheral blood. These receptors all stem from a man aged 50-59 years with acute or convalescent COVID-19.

The V and J genes are TRBV6-5 and TRBJ2-3, with TRBD2 matching 9 bases. Germline V gene sequence: CDR1 MNHEY, CDR2 SVGAGI. Trimming took 7 bases from V and 2 from J; bases not matched to a gene: 7. The CDR3 consists of 15 residues. The CDR3 region is CASTRRGGITDTQYF. The CDR3 DNA reads as TGTGCCAGCACCCGGCGGGGGGGTATCACAGATACGCAGTATTTT.

In its sample, this clone was seen a few times. The rearrangement joins TRBV2 to TRBJ2-7; no reliable D call. V shed 6 bases and J shed 0 bases, with 6 bases lying between them. Germline CDR1 and CDR2: SNHLY and FYNNEI. This CDR3 has 12 residues. CDR3 in amino acids: CASRPSSYEQYF. DNA for the CDR3: TGTGCCAGCAGGCCTAGCTCCTACGAGCAGTACTTC.

The chain recombines TRBV29-1 with TRBJ2-7; D perhaps matches TRBD1 (5 bases). CDR1 and CDR2 (germline): SQVTM, ANQGSEA. Trimming left V 6 bases short and J 3 bases short, with 9 bases between. CDR3 size: 11 residues. DNA of the CDR3: TGCAGCGTATCGGACAACTACGAGCAGTACTTC. Residues: CSVSDNYEQYF.

V is TRBV7-3 and J is TRBJ2-3, with 8 positions matching TRBD1. V lost 5 bases, J lost 2 bases, and 3 bases stayed unmatched. The CDR3 sequence is 14 residues long. The germline V gene encodes CDR1 SGHTA and CDR2 FQGTGA. The CDR3 coding sequence is TGTGCCAGCAGCGCGACAGGGGCCACAGATACGCAGTATTTT. Translation gives CASSATGATDTQYF.

The rearrangement links TRBV7-2 to TRBJ1-5, with D uncertain. The V and J ends lost 5 bases and 7 bases respectively, with 12 bases between them. Germline-derived CDR1 and CDR2 are SGHTA and FQGNSA. The CDR3 loop spans 13 amino acids. CDR3 bases: TGTGCCAGCAGCCCAGGACTTGGGCAGCCCCAGCATTTT. As protein: CASSPGLGQPQHF. Using reference TRBV7-2 and TRBJ1-5 for the parts outside the CDR3, the full variable domain is GAGVSQSPSNKVTEKGKDVELRCDPISGHTALYWYRQSLGQGLEFLIYFQGNSAPDKSGLPSDRFSAERTGGSVSTLTIQRTQQEDSAVYLCASSPGLGQPQHFGDGTRLSIL.

This chain joins TRBV6-5 and TRBJ1-6, with 9 bases aligning to TRBD1. Germline CDR1 reads MNHEY; CDR2 reads SVGAGI. The CDR3 is 16 residues long. Germline trimming cut 0 bases from V and 10 bases from J; bases unmatched to any gene: 7. CDR3 DNA sequence: TGTGCCAGCAGTTACTCGGCCGGGACAGGGAGATCACCCCTCCACTTT. It yields the protein CASSYSAGTGRSPLHF.

The genes are TRBV7-9 and TRBJ2-2, with D tentatively TRBD2 (5 bases). Germline assignment: CDR1 SEHNR and CDR2 FQNEAQ (reference sequence). The CDR3 is 13 residues long. The V end was cut by 10 bases, the J end by 7 bases, with 16 bases between. CDR3 nucleotide sequence: TGTGCCATGACCGGGCGGGTAAACGGGGAGCTGTTTTTT. Protein product: CAMTGRVNGELFF.

The chain employs TRBV6-1 and TRBJ2-3; 7 nucleotides match TRBD2. This CDR3 has 15 amino acids. Germline V gene sequence: CDR1 MNHNS, CDR2 SASEGT. V gave up 1 base and J gave up 6 bases; unmatched junction bases: 7. This chain's CDR3 is CASSEGPSGADTQYF. The CDR3 region has the DNA TGTGCCAGCAGTGAAGGCCCAAGCGGGGCTGATACGCAGTATTTT.

The gene calls are TRBV5-1 and TRBJ2-5; 7 nucleotides agree with TRBD2. V gave up 0 bases and J gave up 4 bases; unmatched junction bases: 6. This CDR3 region has 15 residues. Germline V gene sequence: CDR1 SGHRS, CDR2 YFSETQ. CDR3 in amino acids: CASSLGMAGVETQYF. The CDR3 DNA reads TGCGCCAGCAGCTTGGGAATGGCGGGGGTAGAGACCCAGTACTTC.

CDR3 loop: CASSDPRQSTDTQYF. CDR3 in DNA: TGTGCCAGCAGCGACCCCCGACAGAGCACAGATACGCAGTATTTT. This sequence joins TRBV9 and TRBJ2-3; tentatively, D is TRBD1 (5 bases). V shed 3 bases and J shed 0 bases, with 11 bases lying between them. The germline V gene has CDR1 SGDLS and CDR2 YYNGEE. The length of the CDR3 is 15 residues.

The rearrangement uses TRBV29-1 and TRBJ1-2; 7 bases match TRBD1. Germline V gene data show CDR1 as SQVTM and CDR2 as ANQGSEA. The CDR3 spans 14 residues. The V gene end was trimmed by 6 bases and the J gene end by 5 bases; junction bases not matched to a gene: 12. The CDR3 loop reads CSVVTGTEFYGYTF. CDR3 nucleotides: TGCAGCGTGGTGACCGGGACAGAGTTTTATGGCTACACCTTC.

This chain links TRBV10-3 with TRBJ1-5; 7 bases fit TRBD1. With V trimmed by 0 bases and J by 3 bases, 2 bases remained unmatched. From germline, CDR1 is ENHRY and CDR2 SYGVKD. This CDR3 has 15 residues. For the CDR3, the DNA is TGTGCCATCAGTGAGTCGAGGGGGCTCAATCAGCCCCAGCATTTT. Its protein product is CAISESRGLNQPQHF.

With respect to this clone: It is unclear where the CDR3 begins or ends on the DNA, so no DNA is shown, and the CDR3 is as TCRdb lists it. V is TRBV5-4 and J is TRBJ1-4; whether TRBD1, the table's D call, matches the DNA was not checked. Looked up from germline, CDR1 is SGHNT and CDR2 is YYREEE (reference sequence). The CDR3 totals 18 residues, both ends included. This CDR3 reads CASSRRGQGAQYFEKLFF.

The gene calls are TRBV6-5 and TRBJ1-3, with TRBD1 matching 7 bases. Germline V gene lookup returns CDR1 MNHEY and CDR2 SVGAGI. The V and J ends lost 8 bases and 6 bases, in that order; junction bases with no gene match: 4. There are 12 residues in the CDR3. This CDR3 is CASYDRANTIYF. As DNA, the CDR3 is TGTGCCAGCTACGACAGGGCAAACACCATATATTTT.

The rearrangement links TRBV18 to TRBJ1-2, with TRBD1 matching over 7 bases. Germline values: CDR1 KGHSH, CDR2 LQKENI. The trim removed 5 bases at V and 5 bases at J, leaving 11 bases unmatched. This CDR3 comprises 15 residues. The CDR3 loop reads CASSANRDRAYGYTF. DNA of the CDR3: TGTGCCAGCTCAGCAAACCGGGACAGAGCTTATGGCTACACCTTC.

The V and J genes are TRBV19 and TRBJ2-3, with a tentative D call TRBD1 (5 bases). The V gene lost 7 bases and the J gene lost 3 bases, with 14 bases spanning the gap. From germline, CDR1 is LNHDA and CDR2 SQIVND (reference sequence). The CDR3 extends over 14 amino acids. CDR3 amino acids: CASTPWGGTDTQYF. The CDR3 DNA reads as TGTGCCAGTACCCCGTGGGGCGGAACAGATACGCAGTATTTT.

V usage is TRBV5-4 and J usage is TRBJ2-3, with TRBD2 identical over 8 bases. After removal of 5 bases from V and 4 bases from J, the junction contained 9 bases not matched to a gene. The CDR3 covers 15 residues. Germline loops: CDR1 SGHNT, CDR2 YYREEE (reference sequence). CDR3 in DNA: TGTGCCAGCAGACCGGGGGGGGGCTTCGCAGATACGCAGTATTTT. It encodes CASRPGGGFADTQYF.

The V call is TRBV7-9, the J call TRBJ1-4, with D perhaps TRBD1 (6 bases). Germline V gives CDR1 SEHNR, CDR2 FQNEAQ (reference sequence). V lost 3 bases and J 0 bases, leaving 14 bases between the germline ends. The CDR3 runs 17 residues. The CDR3 sequence is CASSFTFQGSTNEKLFF. CDR3 coding DNA: TGTGCCAGCAGCTTTACCTTCCAGGGGTCAACTAATGAAAAACTGTTTTTT.

The chain couples TRBV9 to TRBJ1-6; D uncertain. This CDR3 has 14 amino acids. Trimming stripped 1 base from V and 5 bases from J, with 7 bases between. Germline-derived CDR1 and CDR2 are SGDLS and YYNGEE. The CDR3 reads CASSVSVNNSPLHF. CDR3 nucleotides: TGTGCCAGCAGCGTATCAGTCAATAATTCACCCCTCCACTTT.

V usage is TRBV7-9 and J usage is TRBJ2-3, with 9 positions matching TRBD1. This CDR3 comprises 15 residues. In germline, CDR1 is SEHNR, CDR2 FQNEAQ (reference sequence). Trimming cost V 8 bases and J 4 bases; bases outside gene matches: 10. CDR3 sequence (DNA): TGTGCCAGCGGACTTTCGGGACAGGGCTCAGATACGCAGTATTTT. Residues: CASGLSGQGSDTQYF.

The sample holds one count of this clone. The chain combines TRBV2 with TRBJ1-5; no clear D. CDR3 length: 14 residues. Per germline, CDR1 SNHLY and CDR2 FYNNEI. V lost 3 bases, J lost 1 base, and 7 bases lay in between. The chain's CDR3 is CASSDWQSNQPQHF. The CDR3 DNA reads as TGTGCCAGCAGTGATTGGCAGAGCAATCAGCCCCAGCATTTT.

The V and J genes are TRBV24-1 and TRBJ2-5, with a weak D call TRBD1 (6 bases). Trimming left V 10 bases short and J 4 bases short, with 15 bases between. This CDR3 has 13 residues. Germline V lookup: CDR1 KGHDR, CDR2 SFDVKD. CDR3 amino acids: CATRSAGVETQYF. CDR3 DNA: TGTGCCACGAGGTCGGCAGGGGTAGAGACCCAGTACTTC.

The chain couples TRBV5-1 to TRBJ2-7; D gene uncertain. V lost 4 bases and J lost 3, with 14 bases in between. CDR3 length equals 14 residues. Germline CDR1 reads SGHRS; CDR2 reads YFSETQ. CDR3 bases: TGCGCCAGCAGCCTTACGGAGTCTTACTACGAGCAGTACTTC. Translated, it gives CASSLTESYYEQYF.

This chain connects TRBV11-2 to TRBJ1-5, with TRBD1 identical over 7 bases. After removal of 1 base from V and 6 bases from J, the junction contained 3 bases not matched to a gene. This CDR3 is 14 amino acids long. Per the germline V gene, CDR1 is SGHAT and CDR2 is FQNNGV. CDR3 nucleotide sequence: TGTGCCAGCAGCTTAGGAGGGGGCAGTCAGCCCCAGCATTTT. This codes for CASSLGGGSQPQHF. Using reference TRBV11-2 and TRBJ1-5 for the parts outside the CDR3, the full variable domain is EAGVAQSPRYKIIEKRQSVAFWCNPISGHATLYWYQQILGQGPKLLIQFQNNGVVDDSQLPKDRFSAERLKGVDSTLKIQPAKLEDSAVYLCASSLGGGSQPQHFGDGTRLSIL.

This rearrangement joins TRBV29-1 to TRBJ2-7; 7 bases match TRBD1. Germline values: CDR1 SQVTM, CDR2 ANQGSEA. The V segment lost 5 bases and the J segment 1 base; nucleotides outside the gene matches: 5. The CDR3 is 13 amino acids. The CDR3 sequence is CSVTDRQSYEQYF. For the CDR3, the DNA is TGCAGCGTTACGGACAGGCAATCCTACGAGCAGTACTTC.

The chain employs TRBV11-2 and TRBJ2-5; 12 bases map to TRBD1. Trimming at V came to 5 bases and at J to 5 bases, leaving 12 bases not matched to a gene. The length of the CDR3 is 17 residues. From germline, CDR1 is SGHAT and CDR2 FQNNGV. The CDR3 is CASSPLGDRGLGETQYF. The CDR3 DNA reads as TGTGCCAGCAGCCCCCTTGGGGACAGGGGGCTAGGGGAGACCCAGTACTTC. The full variable domain, its missing parts supplied by reference TRBV11-2 and TRBJ2-5, is EAGVAQSPRYKIIEKRQSVAFWCNPISGHATLYWYQQILGQGPKLLIQFQNNGVVDDSQLPKDRFSAERLKGVDSTLKIQPAKLEDSAVYLCASSPLGDRGLGETQYFGPGTRLLVL.

The chain combines TRBV7-6 with TRBJ2-2; TRBD1 aligns across 8 bases. Germline CDR1 SGHVS, CDR2 FNYEAQ. The trim removed 5 bases at V and 4 bases at J, leaving 6 bases unmatched. The length of the CDR3 is 15 residues. The CDR3 spells CASSPGQGGTGELFF. In DNA form, the CDR3 reads TGTGCCAGCAGCCCCGGACAGGGTGGCACCGGGGAGCTGTTTTTT. The variable domain in full, with the rest retrieved from reference TRBV7-6 and TRBJ2-2, is GAGVSQSPRYKVTKRGQDVALRCDPISGHVSLYWYRQALGQGPEFLTYFNYEAQQDKSGLPNDRFSAERPEGSISTLTIQRTEQRDSAMYRCASSPGQGGTGELFFGEGSRLTVL.

The chain has TRBV7-3 and TRBJ1-1, with D hard to call. Trimming stripped 4 bases from V and 1 base from J, with 7 bases between. The germline CDR1 and CDR2 sequences are SGHTA and FQGTGA. The CDR3 runs to 13 residues. The CDR3, as DNA: TGTGCCAGCAGCTCACACCGGAACACTGAAGCTTTCTTT. This translates into CASSSHRNTEAFF.

V is TRBV7-8 and J is TRBJ1-3; D may be TRBD1 (5 bases). Germline loops: CDR1 SGHVS, CDR2 FQNEAQ. V lost 1 base and J 0 bases, leaving 13 bases between the germline ends. The CDR3 is made up of 17 amino acids. The chain's CDR3 is CASSLVAGGSSGNTIYF. The CDR3 nucleotides are TGTGCCAGCAGCTTAGTTGCGGGGGGGAGCTCTGGAAACACCATATATTTT.

This chain links TRBV5-6 with TRBJ1-2; no reliable D call. From germline, CDR1 is SGHDT and CDR2 YYEEEE. Trimming left V 1 base short and J 8 bases short, with 9 bases between. The CDR3 consists of 12 residues. CDR3 sequence (DNA): TGTGCCAGCAGCTTGTTTAGTTCCGGCTACACCTTC. It specifies CASSLFSSGYTF.

This clone was seen a single time. The chain uses TRBV5-4 and TRBJ2-2, with 7 bases identical to TRBD2. This CDR3 is 16 amino acids long. Trimming took 2 bases from V and 3 from J; bases not matched to a gene: 7. The germline V gene encodes CDR1 SGHNT and CDR2 YYREEE (reference sequence). The CDR3 is CASSLIGGSHTGELFF. The DNA of the CDR3 is TGTGCCAGCAGCTTAATCGGGGGGTCTCACACCGGGGAGCTGTTTTTT.

This clone showed up just a few times. V and J are TRBV5-1 and TRBJ1-1, with D possibly being TRBD1 (5 bases). CDR1 and CDR2 from the germline V gene are SGHRS and YFSETQ. Trimming shortened V by 8 bases and J by 1 base, and 15 bases separated the two germline ends. CDR3 length equals 14 residues. The CDR3 loop is CASQEGQGNTEAFF. The CDR3 DNA reads as TGCGCCAGTCAGGAGGGGCAGGGGAACACTGAAGCTTTCTTT.